This T cell receptor (beta chain) is drawn from a study of CD8+ T cells in alopecia areata. cDNA prepared by RNA extraction and subsequent reverse transcription served as the template for sequencing. Clones were read by immunoSEQ multiplex PCR, and TCRdb kept only the in-frame ones, dropping some. The sample holds approximately 40,000 clones, 45% to 65% seen once. For about 5 of the biomarker-study patients, the CD4+ cells were further sorted so as to obtain CD25+CD127- cells. The source of this sequence is a human donor with alopecia areata. The sample taken for sequencing was CD4+ Tregs sorted from blood.

In DNA, the CDR3 is TGTGCCAGCTCACTGGGGAAGGAGCAGTACTTC. Residues: CASSLGKEQYF. The chain employs TRBV18 and TRBJ2-7, with D uncertain. V lost 4 bases to trimming and J lost 7 bases, with 8 bases between them. Germline-derived CDR1 and CDR2 are KGHSH and LQKENI. The CDR3 sequence is 11 residues long. Full variable domain (missing parts from reference TRBV18 and TRBJ2-7): NAGVMQNPRHLVRRRGQEARLRCSPMKGHSHVYWYRQLPEEGLKFMVYLQKENIIDESGMPKERFSAEFPKEGPSILRIQQVVRGDSAAYFCASSLGKEQYFGPGTRLTVT.